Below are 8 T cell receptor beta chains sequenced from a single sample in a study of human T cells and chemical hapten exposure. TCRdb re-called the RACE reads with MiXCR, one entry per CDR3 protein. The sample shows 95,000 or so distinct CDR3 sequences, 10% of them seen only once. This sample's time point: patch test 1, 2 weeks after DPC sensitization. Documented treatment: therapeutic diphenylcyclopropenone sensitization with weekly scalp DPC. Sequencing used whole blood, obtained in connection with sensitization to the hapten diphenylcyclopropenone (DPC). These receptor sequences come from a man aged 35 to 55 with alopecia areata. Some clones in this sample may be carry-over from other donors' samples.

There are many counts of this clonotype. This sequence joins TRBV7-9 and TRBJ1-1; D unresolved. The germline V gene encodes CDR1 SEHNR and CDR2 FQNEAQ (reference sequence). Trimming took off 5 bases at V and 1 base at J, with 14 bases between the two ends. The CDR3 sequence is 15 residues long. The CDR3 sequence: CASSVNVSWNTEAFF. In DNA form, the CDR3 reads TGTGCCAGCAGCGTGAATGTATCATGGAACACTGAAGCTTTCTTT. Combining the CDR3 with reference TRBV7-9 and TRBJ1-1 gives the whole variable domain DTGVSQNPRHKITKRGQNVTFRCDPISEHNRLYWYRQTLGQGPEFLTYFQNEAQLEKSRLLSDRFSAERPKGSFSTLEIQRTEQGDSAMYLCASSVNVSWNTEAFFGQGTRLTVV.

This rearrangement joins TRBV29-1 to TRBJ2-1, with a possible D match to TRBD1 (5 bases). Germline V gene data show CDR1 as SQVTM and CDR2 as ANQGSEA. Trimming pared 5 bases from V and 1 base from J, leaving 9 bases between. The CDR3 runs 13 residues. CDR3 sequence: CSVQGWSYNEQFF. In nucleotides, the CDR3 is TGCAGCGTTCAGGGTTGGTCCTACAATGAGCAGTTCTTC.

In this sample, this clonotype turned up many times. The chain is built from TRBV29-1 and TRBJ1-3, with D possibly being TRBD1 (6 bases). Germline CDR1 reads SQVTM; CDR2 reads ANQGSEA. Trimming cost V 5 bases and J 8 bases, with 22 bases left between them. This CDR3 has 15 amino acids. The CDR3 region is CSVQGLQSSLDTIYF. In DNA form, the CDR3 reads TGCAGCGTTCAGGGGCTCCAAAGTTCTTTGGACACCATATATTTT. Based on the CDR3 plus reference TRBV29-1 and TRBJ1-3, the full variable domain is SAVISQKPSRDICQRGTSLTIQCQVDSQVTMMFWYRQQPGQSLTLIATANQGSEATYESGFVIDKFPISRPNLTFSTLTVSNMSPEDSSIYLCSVQGLQSSLDTIYFGEGSWLTVV.

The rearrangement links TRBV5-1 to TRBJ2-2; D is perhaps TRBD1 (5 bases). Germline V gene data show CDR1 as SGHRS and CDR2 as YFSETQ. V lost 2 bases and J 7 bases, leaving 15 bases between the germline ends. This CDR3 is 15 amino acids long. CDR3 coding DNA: TGCGCCAGCAGCTTTTTTGGACATGACGGCGGGGAGCTGTTTTTT. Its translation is CASSFFGHDGGELFF.

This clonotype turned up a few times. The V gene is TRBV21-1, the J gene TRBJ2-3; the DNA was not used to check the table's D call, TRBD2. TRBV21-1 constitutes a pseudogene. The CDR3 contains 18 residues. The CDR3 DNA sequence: TGTGCCAGCAGCGAGGGGTCGGCTAGCGGATGGAGCACAGATACGCAGTATTTT. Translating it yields CASSEGSASGWSTDTQYF.

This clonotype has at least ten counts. CDR3 region: CASSLYRTVGRGTGELFF. The CDR3, as DNA: TGTGCCAGCAGTTTGTACCGGACTGTAGGCAGGGGGACCGGGGAGCTGTTTTTT. The rearrangement links TRBV28 to TRBJ2-2; TRBD1 matches at 7 bases. After removal of 3 bases from V and 5 bases from J, the junction contained 15 bases not matched to a gene. Germline CDR1 MDHEN, CDR2 SYDVKM. This CDR3 is built from 18 residues.

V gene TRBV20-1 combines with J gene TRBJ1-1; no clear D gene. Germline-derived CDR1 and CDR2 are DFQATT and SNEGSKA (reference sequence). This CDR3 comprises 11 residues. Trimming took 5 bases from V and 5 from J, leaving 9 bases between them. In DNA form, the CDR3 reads TGCAGTGCTGATGAAAGGACTGAAGCTTTCTTT. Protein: CSADERTEAFF.

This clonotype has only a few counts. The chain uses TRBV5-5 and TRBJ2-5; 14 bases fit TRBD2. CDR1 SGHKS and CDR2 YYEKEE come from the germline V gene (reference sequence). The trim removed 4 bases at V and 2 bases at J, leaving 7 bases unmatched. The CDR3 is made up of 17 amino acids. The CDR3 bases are TGTGCCAGCAGCCTGATTCGACTAGCGGGAGGGCAAGAGACCCAGTACTTC. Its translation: CASSLIRLAGGQETQYF. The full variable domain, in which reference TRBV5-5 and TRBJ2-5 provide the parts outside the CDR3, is DAGVTQSPTHLIKTRGQQVTLRCSPISGHKSVSWYQQVLGQGPQFIFQYYEKEERGRGNFPDRFSARQFPNYSSELNVNALLLGDSALYLCASSLIRLAGGQETQYFGPGTRLLVL.